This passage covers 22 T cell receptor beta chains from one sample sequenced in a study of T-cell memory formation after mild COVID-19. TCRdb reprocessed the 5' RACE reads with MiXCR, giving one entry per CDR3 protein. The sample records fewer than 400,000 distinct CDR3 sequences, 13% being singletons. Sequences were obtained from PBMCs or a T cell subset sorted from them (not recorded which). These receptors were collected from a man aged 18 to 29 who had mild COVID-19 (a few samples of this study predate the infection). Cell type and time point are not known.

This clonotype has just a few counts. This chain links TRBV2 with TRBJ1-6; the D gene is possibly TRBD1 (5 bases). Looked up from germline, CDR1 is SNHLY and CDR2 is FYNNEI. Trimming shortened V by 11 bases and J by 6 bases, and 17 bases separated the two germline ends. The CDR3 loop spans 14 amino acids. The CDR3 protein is CAGRQIGANSPLHF. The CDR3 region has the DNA TGTGCCGGACGACAGATTGGGGCTAATTCACCCCTCCACTTT.

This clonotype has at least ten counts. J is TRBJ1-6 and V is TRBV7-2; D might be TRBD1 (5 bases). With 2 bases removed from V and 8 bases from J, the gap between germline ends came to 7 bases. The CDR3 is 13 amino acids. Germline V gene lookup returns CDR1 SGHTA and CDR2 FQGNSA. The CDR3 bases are TGTGCCAGCAGCTTACAGGGTTATTCACCCCTCCACTTT. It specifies CASSLQGYSPLHF.

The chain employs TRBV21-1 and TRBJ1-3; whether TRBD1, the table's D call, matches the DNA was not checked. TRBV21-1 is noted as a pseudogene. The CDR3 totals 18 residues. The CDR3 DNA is TGTGCCAGCAGCAAAGGGGTGGGGGCTAGGGGCTCTGGAAACACCATATATTTT. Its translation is CASSKGVGARGSGNTIYF.

CDR3 in amino acids: CASSYSRRPPREKLFF. The CDR3 coding sequence is TGTGCCAGCAGTTACTCGAGAAGACCACCGCGGGAAAAACTGTTTTTT. The genes are TRBV6-5 and TRBJ1-4; D gene unclear. The CDR3 consists of 16 residues. V lost 0 bases, J lost 8 bases, and 16 bases lay in between. Germline CDR1 is MNHEY and CDR2 is SVGAGI.

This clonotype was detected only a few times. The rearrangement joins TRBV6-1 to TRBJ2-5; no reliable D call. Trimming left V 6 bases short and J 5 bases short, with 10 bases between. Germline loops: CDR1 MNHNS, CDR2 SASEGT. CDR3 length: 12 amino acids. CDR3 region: CASRGSWETQYF. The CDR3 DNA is TGTGCCAGCAGGGGAAGTTGGGAGACCCAGTACTTC.

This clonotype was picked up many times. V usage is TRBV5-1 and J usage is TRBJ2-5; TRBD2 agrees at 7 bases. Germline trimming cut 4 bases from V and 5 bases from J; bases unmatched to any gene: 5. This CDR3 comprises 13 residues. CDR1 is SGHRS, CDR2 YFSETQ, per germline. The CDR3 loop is CASSNQGGETQYF. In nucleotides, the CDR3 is TGCGCCAGCAGCAACCAGGGAGGGGAGACCCAGTACTTC.

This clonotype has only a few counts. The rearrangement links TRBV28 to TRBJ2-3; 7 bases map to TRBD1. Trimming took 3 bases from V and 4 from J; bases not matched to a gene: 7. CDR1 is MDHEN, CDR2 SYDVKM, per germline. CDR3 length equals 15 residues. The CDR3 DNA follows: TGTGCCAGCAGTTTTCGAAGGGGGCTAGCAGATACGCAGTATTTT. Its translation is CASSFRRGLADTQYF.

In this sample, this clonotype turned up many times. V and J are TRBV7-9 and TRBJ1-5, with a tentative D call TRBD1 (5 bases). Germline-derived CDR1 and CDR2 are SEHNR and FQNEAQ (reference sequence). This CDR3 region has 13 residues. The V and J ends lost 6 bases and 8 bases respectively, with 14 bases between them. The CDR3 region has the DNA TGTGCCAGCAGTGACAGCGCCCTGGAGCCCCAGCATTTT. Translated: CASSDSALEPQHF.

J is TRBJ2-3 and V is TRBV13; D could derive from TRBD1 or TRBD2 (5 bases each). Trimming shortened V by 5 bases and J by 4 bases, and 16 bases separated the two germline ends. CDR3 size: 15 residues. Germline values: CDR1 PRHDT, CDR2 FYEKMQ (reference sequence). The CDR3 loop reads CASSPAGTIADTQYF. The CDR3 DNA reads TGTGCCAGCAGCCCCGCCGGGACCATTGCAGATACGCAGTATTTT. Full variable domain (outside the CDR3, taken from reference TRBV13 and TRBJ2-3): AAGVIQSPRHLIKEKRETATLKCYPIPRHDTVYWYQQGPGQDPQFLISFYEKMQSDKGSIPDRFSAQQFSDYHSELNMSSLELGDSALYFCASSPAGTIADTQYFGPGTRLTVL.

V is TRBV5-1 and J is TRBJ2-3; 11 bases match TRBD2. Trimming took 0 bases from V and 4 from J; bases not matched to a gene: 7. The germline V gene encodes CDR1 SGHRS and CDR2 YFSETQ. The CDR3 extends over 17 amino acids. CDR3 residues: CASSLAPVAGGPDTQYF. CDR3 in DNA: TGCGCCAGCAGCTTGGCCCCGGTAGCGGGGGGGCCAGATACGCAGTATTTT.

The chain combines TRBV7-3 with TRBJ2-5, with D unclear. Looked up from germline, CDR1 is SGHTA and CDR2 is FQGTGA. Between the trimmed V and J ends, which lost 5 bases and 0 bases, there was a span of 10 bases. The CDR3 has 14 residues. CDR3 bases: TGTGCCAGCAGCATGAACGCCAACCAAGAGACCCAGTACTTC. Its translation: CASSMNANQETQYF.

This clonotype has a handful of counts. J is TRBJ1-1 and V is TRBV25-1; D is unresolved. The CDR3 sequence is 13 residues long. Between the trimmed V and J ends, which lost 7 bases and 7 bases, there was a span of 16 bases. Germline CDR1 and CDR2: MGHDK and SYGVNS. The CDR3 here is CASIGTGSYEAFF. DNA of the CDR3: TGTGCCAGCATCGGAACGGGTAGTTATGAAGCTTTCTTT.

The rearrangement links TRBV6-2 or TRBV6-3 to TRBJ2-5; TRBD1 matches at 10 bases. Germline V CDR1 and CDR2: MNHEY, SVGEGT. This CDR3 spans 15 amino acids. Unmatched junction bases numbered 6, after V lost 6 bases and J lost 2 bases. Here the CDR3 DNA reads TGTGCCAGCAGCCACCTGGGACAGGGGCAAGAGACCCAGTACTTC. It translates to CASSHLGQGQETQYF.

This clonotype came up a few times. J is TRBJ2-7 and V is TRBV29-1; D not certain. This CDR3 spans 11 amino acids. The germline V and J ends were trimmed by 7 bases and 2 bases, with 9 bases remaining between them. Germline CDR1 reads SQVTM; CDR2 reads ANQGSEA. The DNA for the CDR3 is TGCAGCGCGTCGGATACCTACGAGCAGTACGTC. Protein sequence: CSASDTYEQYV.

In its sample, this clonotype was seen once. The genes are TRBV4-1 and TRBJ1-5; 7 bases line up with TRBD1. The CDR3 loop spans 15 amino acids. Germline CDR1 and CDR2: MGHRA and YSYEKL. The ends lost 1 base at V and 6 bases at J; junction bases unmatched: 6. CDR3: CASSQGRGGPQPQHF. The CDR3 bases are TGCGCCAGCAGCCAAGGCAGGGGGGGCCCTCAGCCCCAGCATTTT.

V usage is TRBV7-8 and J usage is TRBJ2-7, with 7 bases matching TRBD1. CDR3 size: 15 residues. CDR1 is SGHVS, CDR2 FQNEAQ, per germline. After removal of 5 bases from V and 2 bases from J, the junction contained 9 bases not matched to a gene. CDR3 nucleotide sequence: TGTGCCAGCAGCCAGGGACAGTTCCCACCCTACGAGCAGTACTTC. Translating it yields CASSQGQFPPYEQYF.

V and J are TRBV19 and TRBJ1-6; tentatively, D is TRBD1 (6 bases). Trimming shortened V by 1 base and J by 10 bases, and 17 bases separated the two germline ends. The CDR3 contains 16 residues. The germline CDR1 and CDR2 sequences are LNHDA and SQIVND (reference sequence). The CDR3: CASSIADLGGASPLHF. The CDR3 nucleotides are TGTGCCAGTAGTATAGCAGATCTCGGGGGGGCCTCACCCCTCCACTTT.

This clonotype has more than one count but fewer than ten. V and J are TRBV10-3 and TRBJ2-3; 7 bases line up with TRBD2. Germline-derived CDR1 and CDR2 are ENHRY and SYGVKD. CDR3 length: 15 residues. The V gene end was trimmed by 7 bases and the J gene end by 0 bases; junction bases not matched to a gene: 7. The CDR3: CAITYGGGSTDTQYF. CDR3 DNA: TGTGCCATCACCTATGGGGGGGGGAGCACAGATACGCAGTATTTT.

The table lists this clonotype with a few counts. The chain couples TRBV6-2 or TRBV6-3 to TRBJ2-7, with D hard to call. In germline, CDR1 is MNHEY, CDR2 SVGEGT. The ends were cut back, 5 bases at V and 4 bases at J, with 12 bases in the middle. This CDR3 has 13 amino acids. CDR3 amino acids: CASSGPVSYEQYF. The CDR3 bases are TGTGCCAGCAGTGGGCCAGTCTCTTACGAGCAGTACTTC.

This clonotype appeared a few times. This CDR3 is CSVATRSNNEQFF. The CDR3 bases are TGCAGCGTCGCGACTAGATCGAACAATGAGCAGTTCTTC. The chain uses TRBV29-1 and TRBJ2-1; perhaps TRBD2 as D (6 bases). Germline values: CDR1 SQVTM, CDR2 ANQGSEA. Trimming took off 6 bases at V and 5 bases at J, with 14 bases between the two ends. The CDR3 extends over 13 amino acids.

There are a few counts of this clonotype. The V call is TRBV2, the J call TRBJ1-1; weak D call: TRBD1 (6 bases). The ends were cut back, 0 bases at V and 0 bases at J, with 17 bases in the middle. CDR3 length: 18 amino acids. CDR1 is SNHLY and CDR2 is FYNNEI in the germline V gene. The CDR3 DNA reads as TGTGCCAGCAGTGAAGCGCTGGAAGACGGGGGCTTGAACACTGAAGCTTTCTTT. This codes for CASSEALEDGGLNTEAFF.

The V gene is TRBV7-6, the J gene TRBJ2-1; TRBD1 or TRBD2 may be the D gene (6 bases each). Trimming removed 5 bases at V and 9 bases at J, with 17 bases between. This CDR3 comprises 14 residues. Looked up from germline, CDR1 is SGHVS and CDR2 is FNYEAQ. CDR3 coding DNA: TGTGCCAGCAGCCGCAGGGACGGAGGGGGTGAGCAGTTCTTC. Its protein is CASSRRDGGGEQFF.